This TCR beta chain was identified during a study of a mutant IDH1 vaccine in newly diagnosed glioma. Overall study: Investigators started vaccination 4-6 weeks after radiotherapy alone, or with temozolomide cycles. Receipt of radiotherapy, temozolomide, or both preceded the study, and most received both.

Regarding the study as a whole: Changes to the top peripheral T cell clonotypes appeared unrelated to pseudoprogression.

Profiled with immunoSEQ multiplex PCR; TCRdb holds only in-frame clones, not every one. The sample includes around 34,000 clones, about four fifths of them seen just once. The time point here: week 23, last vaccination. Each vaccine dose was 300 ug of mutant IDH1 20-mer peptide, with topical imiquimod. Trimming stripped 5 bases from V and 4 bases from J, with 6 bases between. CDR1 is SGHTA and CDR2 is FQGNSA in the germline V gene. There are 12 residues in the CDR3. On this clone: Its antigen is not known.

The input for sequencing was PBMCs, taken from a glioma patient whose treatment included an IDH1 peptide vaccine. The TCR sequence derives from a man aged 35-49 years with glioma. The chain employs TRBV7-2 and TRBJ1-3; D call uncertain. The chain's CDR3 is CASSPDGNTIYF. The CDR3 DNA sequence: TGTGCCAGCAGCCCGGACGGAAACACCATATATTTT.